Listed below are T cell receptor beta chains from one sample, sequenced in a study of blood T cell repertoires in COVID-19. This table comes from immunoSEQ multiplex PCR, and its TCRdb copy is limited to in-frame clones, with some not included. This repertoire shows just over 80,000 clones, around 89% found once; its top ten account for more than 0.9%. Material for sequencing was PBMCs or T cells enriched from blood (not recorded which). Receptor source: a woman aged 45-65 years with acute COVID-19. CDR3s include the opening cysteine and the closing phenylalanine or tryptophan. The D gene is left open where the match is weak. Not every row has a clone size; where given, it reads once, few, many or a size class.

CDR3nt	CDR3aa	d_gene	abundance	v_gene	j_gene
TGTGCCAGCAGCCTCCAGGGCCGGAACACTGAAGCTTTCTTT	CASSLQGRNTEAFF	-	-	TRBV7-9	TRBJ1-1
TGCGCCAGCAGCCAACAGGGGGCCAATTCACCCCTCCACTTT	CASSQQGANSPLHF	TRBD1	few	TRBV4-3	TRBJ1-6
TGTGCCAGTAGTATTTCAGGCGGGACGAACACCGGGGAGCTGTTTTTT	CASSISGGTNTGELFF	-	-	TRBV19	TRBJ2-2
TGTGCCAGCAGCTCCTCAGGGGAGAGCAATCAGCCCCAGCATTTT	CASSSSGESNQPQHF	-	once	TRBV9	TRBJ1-5
TGTGCCAGCAGCTTGCCGGGAGGAGCGGAGACCCAGTACTTC	CASSLPGGAETQYF	TRBD2	-	TRBV11-2	TRBJ2-5
TGCGCCAGCAGCCAAGATTCCCGACTAGCGGGAACCACAGATACGCAGTATTTT	CASSQDSRLAGTTDTQYF	TRBD2	-	TRBV4-1	TRBJ2-3
TGTGCCAGCAGCTCCGCTAGGGAGGCTTTCTTT	CASSSAREAFF	-	-	TRBV13	TRBJ1-1
TGCAGCGTTTTGGGGCTGCGGAAGGAAACCGGGGAGCTGTTTTTT	CSVLGLRKETGELFF	-	-	TRBV29-1	TRBJ2-2
TGTGCCAGCAGCTCCGGACATATAGCGGGCGGATTCACCGAGCAGTACTTC	CASSSGHIAGGFTEQYF	TRBD2	-	TRBV7-2	TRBJ2-7
TGTGCCAGCGCCGCCAGGGGGTCCTACGAGCAGTACTTC	CASAARGSYEQYF	TRBD1	-	TRBV6-6	TRBJ2-7
TGTGCCAGTAGTCCACCGGGACAGGGTGGCGAAAAACTGTTTTTT	CASSPPGQGGEKLFF	TRBD1	-	TRBV19	TRBJ1-4